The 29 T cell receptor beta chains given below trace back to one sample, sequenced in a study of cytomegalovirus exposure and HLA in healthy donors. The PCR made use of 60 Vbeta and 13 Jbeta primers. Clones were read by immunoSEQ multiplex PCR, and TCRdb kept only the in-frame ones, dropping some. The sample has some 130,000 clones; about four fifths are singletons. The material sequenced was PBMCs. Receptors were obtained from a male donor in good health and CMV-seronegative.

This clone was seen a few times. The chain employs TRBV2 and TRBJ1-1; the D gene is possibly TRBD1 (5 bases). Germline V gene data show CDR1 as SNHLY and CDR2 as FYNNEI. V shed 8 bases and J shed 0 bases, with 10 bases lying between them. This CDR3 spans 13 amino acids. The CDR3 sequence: CASFRDLNTEAFF. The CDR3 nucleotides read TGTGCCAGCTTTCGGGACTTGAACACTGAAGCTTTCTTT.

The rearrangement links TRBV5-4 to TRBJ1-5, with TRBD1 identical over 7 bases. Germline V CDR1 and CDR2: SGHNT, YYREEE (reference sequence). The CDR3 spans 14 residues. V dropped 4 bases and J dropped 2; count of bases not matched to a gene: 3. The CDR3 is CASSLGTGNQPQHF. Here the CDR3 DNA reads TGTGCCAGCAGCCTAGGGACAGGCAATCAGCCCCAGCATTTT.

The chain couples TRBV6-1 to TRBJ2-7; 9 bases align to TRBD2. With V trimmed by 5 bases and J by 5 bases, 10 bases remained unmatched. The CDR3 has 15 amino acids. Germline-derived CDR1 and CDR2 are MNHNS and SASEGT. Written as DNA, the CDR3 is TGTGCCAGCAGTTTACGCGGGGGGGCCCTCCACGAGCAGTACTTC. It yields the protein CASSLRGGALHEQYF.

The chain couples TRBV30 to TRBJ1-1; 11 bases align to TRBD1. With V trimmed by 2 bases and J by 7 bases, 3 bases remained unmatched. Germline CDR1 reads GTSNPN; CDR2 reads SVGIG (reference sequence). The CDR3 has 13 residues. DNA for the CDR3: TGTGCCTGGAGTCGGACAGGGGGCGATGAAGCTTTCTTT. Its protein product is CAWSRTGGDEAFF.

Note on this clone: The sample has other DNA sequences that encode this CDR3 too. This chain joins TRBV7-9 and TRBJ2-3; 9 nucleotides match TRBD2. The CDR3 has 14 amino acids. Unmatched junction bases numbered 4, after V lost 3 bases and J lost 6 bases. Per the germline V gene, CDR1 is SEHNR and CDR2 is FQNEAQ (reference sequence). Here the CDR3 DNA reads TGTGCCAGCAGCTTGGGTACTAGCGGGGATACGCAGTATTTT. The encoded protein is CASSLGTSGDTQYF.

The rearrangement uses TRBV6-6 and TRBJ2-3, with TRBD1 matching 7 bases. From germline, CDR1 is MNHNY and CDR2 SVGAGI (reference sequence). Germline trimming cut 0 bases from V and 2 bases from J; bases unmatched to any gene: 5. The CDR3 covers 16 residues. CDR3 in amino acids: CASSYSVQGDTDTQYF. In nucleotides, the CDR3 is TGTGCCAGCAGTTACTCCGTCCAGGGGGACACAGATACGCAGTATTTT.

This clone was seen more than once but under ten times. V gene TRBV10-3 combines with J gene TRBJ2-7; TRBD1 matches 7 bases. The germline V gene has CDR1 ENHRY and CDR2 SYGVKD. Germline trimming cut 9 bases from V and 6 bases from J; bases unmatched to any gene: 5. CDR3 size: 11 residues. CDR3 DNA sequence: TGTGCCATGGGACAGATGGGCGAGCAGTACTTC. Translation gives CAMGQMGEQYF.

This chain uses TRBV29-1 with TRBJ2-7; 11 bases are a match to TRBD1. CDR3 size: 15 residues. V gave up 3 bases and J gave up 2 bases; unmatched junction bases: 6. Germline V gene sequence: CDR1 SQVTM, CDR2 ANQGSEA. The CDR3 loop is CSVDWSGQGAYEQYF. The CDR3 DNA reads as TGCAGCGTTGACTGGTCGGGACAGGGGGCCTACGAGCAGTACTTC.

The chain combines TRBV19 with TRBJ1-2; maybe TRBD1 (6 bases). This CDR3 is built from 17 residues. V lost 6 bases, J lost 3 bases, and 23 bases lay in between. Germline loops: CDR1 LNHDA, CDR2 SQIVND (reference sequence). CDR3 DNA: TGTGCCAGTAGATTAGGGGGGGATGGCAGGAATCACTATGGCTACACCTTC. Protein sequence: CASRLGGDGRNHYGYTF. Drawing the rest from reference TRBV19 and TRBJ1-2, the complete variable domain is DGGITQSPKYLFRKEGQNVTLSCEQNLNHDAMYWYRQDPGQGLRLIYYSQIVNDFQKGDIAEGYSVSREKKESFPLTVTSAQKNPTAFYLCASRLGGDGRNHYGYTFGSGTRLTVV.

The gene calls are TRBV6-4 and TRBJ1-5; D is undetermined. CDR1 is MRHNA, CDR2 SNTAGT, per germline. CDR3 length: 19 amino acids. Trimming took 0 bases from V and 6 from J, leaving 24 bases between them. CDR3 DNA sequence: TGTGCCAGCAGTGACTCGAGTACCAGCAAAAAGAGGATTAGTCAGCCCCAGCATTTT. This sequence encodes CASSDSSTSKKRISQPQHF.

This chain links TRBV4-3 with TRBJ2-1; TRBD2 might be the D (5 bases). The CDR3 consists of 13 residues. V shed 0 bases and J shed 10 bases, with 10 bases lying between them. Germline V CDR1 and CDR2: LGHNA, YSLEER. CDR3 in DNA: TGCGCCAGCAGCCAAGAGGGAGAGGACGAGCAGTTCTTC. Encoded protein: CASSQEGEDEQFF.

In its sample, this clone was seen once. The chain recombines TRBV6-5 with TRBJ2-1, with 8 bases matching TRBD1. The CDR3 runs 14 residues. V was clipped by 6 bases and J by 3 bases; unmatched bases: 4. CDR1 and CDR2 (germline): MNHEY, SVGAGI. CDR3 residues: CASRSTGDYNEQFF. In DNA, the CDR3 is TGTGCCAGCAGGTCGACAGGGGACTACAATGAGCAGTTCTTC.

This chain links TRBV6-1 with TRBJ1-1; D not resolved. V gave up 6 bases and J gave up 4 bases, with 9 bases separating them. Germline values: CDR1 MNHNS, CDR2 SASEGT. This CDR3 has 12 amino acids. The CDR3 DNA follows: TGTGCCAGCAGGGCTACGGGCACTGAAGCTTTCTTT. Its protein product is CASRATGTEAFF.

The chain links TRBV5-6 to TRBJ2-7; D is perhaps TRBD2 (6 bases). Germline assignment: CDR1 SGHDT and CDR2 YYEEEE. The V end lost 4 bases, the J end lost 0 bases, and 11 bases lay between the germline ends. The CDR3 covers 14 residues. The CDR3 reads CASSPGRFSYEQYF. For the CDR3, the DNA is TGTGCCAGCAGCCCAGGGAGGTTCTCCTACGAGCAGTACTTC.

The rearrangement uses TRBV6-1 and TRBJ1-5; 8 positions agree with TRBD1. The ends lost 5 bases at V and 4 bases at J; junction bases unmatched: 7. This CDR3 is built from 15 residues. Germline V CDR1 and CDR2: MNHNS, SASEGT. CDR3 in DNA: TGTGCCAGCAGTTTTCAGGGGGCGTTTAATCAGCCCCAGCATTTT. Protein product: CASSFQGAFNQPQHF.

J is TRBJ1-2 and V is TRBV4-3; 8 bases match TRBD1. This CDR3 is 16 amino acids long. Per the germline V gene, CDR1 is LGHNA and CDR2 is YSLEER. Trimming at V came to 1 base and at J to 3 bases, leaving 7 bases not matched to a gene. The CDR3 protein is CASSQGVDRGDYGYTF. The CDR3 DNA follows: TGCGCCAGCAGCCAAGGGGTAGACAGGGGTGACTATGGCTACACCTTC.

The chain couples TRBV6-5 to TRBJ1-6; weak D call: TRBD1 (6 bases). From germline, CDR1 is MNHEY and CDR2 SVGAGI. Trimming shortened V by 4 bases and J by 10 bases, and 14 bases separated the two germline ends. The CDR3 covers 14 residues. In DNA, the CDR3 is TGTGCCAGCAGTTCACAGGGTGGAAGGTCACCCCTCCACTTT. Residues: CASSSQGGRSPLHF.

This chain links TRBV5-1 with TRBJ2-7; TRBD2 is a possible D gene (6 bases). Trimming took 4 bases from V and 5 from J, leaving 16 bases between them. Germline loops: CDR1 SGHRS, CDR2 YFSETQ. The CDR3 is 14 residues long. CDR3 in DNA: TGCGCCAGCAGCCTTATAGCGGAGAAGCACGAGCAGTACTTC. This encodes CASSLIAEKHEQYF.

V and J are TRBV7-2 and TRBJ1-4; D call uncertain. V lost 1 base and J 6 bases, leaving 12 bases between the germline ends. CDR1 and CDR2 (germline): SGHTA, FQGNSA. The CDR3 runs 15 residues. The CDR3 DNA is TGTGCCAGCAGCTTAGATTTCAGGTTTTATGAAAAACTGTTTTTT. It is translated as CASSLDFRFYEKLFF.

The CDR3 here is CASSLAQLAGEQYF. The CDR3 nucleotides read TGTGCCAGCAGCTTAGCCCAGCTAGCGGGCGAGCAGTACTTC. The V and J genes are TRBV7-6 and TRBJ2-7; 8 bases are a match to TRBD2. The CDR3 runs to 14 residues. The V gene's germline CDR1 is SGHVS and CDR2 FNYEAQ. V lost 0 bases and J lost 6; bases outside the gene matches: 4. The full variable domain, its missing parts supplied by reference TRBV7-6 and TRBJ2-7, is GAGVSQSPRYKVTKRGQDVALRCDPISGHVSLYWYRQALGQGPEFLTYFNYEAQQDKSGLPNDRFSAERPEGSISTLTIQRTEQRDSAMYRCASSLAQLAGEQYFGPGTRLTVT.

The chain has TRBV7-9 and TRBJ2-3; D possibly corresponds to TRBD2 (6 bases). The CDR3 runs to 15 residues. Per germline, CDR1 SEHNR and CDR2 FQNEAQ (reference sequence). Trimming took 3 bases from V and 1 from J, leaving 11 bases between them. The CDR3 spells CASSLLTSRTDTQYF. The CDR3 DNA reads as TGTGCCAGCAGCTTGTTAACTAGCCGCACAGATACGCAGTATTTT. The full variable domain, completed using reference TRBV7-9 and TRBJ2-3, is DTGVSQNPRHKITKRGQNVTFRCDPISEHNRLYWYRQTLGQGPEFLTYFQNEAQLEKSRLLSDRFSAERPKGSFSTLEIQRTEQGDSAMYLCASSLLTSRTDTQYFGPGTRLTVL.

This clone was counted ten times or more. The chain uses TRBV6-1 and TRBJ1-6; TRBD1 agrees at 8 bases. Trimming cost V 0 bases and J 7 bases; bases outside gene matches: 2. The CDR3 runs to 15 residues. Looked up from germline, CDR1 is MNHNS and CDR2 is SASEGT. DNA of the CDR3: TGTGCCAGCAGTGAAGCTACAGGGGGGAATTCACCCCTCCACTTT. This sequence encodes CASSEATGGNSPLHF.

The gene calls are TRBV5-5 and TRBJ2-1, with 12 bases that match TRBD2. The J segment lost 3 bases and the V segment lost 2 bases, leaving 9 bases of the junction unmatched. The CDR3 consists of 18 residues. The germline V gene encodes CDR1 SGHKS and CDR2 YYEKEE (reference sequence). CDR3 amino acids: CASSFARLLAGGYNEQFF. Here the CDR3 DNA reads TGTGCCAGCAGCTTCGCCAGGTTACTAGCGGGGGGCTACAATGAGCAGTTCTTC. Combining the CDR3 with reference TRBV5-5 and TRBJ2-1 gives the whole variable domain DAGVTQSPTHLIKTRGQQVTLRCSPISGHKSVSWYQQVLGQGPQFIFQYYEKEERGRGNFPDRFSARQFPNYSSELNVNALLLGDSALYLCASSFARLLAGGYNEQFFGPGTRLTVL.

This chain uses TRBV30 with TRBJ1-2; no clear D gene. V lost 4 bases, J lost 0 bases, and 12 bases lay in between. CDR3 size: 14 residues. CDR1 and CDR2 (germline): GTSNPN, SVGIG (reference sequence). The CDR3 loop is CAWTDGLSNYGYTF. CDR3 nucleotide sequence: TGTGCCTGGACTGACGGACTTTCTAACTATGGCTACACCTTC. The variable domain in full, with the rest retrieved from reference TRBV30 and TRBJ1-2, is SQTIHQWPATLVQPVGSPLSLECTVEGTSNPNLYWYRQAAGRGLQLLFYSVGIGQISSEVPQNLSASRPQDRQFILSSKKLLLSDSGFYLCAWTDGLSNYGYTFGSGTRLTVV.

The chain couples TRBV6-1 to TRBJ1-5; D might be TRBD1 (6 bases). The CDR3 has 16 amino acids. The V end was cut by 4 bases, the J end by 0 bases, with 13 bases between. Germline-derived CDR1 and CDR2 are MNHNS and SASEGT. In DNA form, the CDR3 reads TGTGCCAGCAGTGTACAGGGAGGGGATAGCAATCAGCCCCAGCATTTT. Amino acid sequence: CASSVQGGDSNQPQHF.

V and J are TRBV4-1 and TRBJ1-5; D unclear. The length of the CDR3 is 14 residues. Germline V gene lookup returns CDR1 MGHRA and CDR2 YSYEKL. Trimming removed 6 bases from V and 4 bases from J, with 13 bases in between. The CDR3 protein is CASSPVGGNQPQHF. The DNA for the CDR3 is TGCGCCAGCAGTCCCGTTGGAGGGAATCAGCCCCAGCATTTT.

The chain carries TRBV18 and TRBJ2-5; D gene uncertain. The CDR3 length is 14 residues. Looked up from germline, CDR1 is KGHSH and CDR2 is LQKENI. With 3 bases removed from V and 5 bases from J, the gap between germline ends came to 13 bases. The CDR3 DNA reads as TGTGCCAGCTCACCCCAAACGTTGAGCGAGACCCAGTACTTC. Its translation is CASSPQTLSETQYF.

The DNA for the CDR3 is TGTGCCAGCACCCTCGGAGCGGGCTTCTCCTACGAGCAGTACTTC. Amino acids: CASTLGAGFSYEQYF. The V gene is TRBV11-3, the J gene TRBJ2-7, with D perhaps TRBD2 (6 bases). Trimming pared 7 bases from V and 0 bases from J, leaving 16 bases between. The CDR3 totals 15 residues. Germline V gene lookup returns CDR1 SGHNT and CDR2 YENEEA.

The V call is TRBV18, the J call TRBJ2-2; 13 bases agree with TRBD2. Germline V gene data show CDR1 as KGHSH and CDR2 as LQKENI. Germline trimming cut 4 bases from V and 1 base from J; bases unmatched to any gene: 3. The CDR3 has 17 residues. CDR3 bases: TGTGCCAGCTCACGCGGGACTAGCGGGGTGAACACCGGGGAGCTGTTTTTT. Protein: CASSRGTSGVNTGELFF.